The 20 T cell receptor beta chains given below trace back to one sample, sequenced in a study of PD-L1 blockade in urothelial cancer. Sequencing was performed with immunoSEQ multiplex PCR; in TCRdb, only in-frame clones are kept and a portion is missing. The data hold around 45,000 clones, with more than 70% observed a single time. Time point meaning: pretreatment peripheral blood. The sample consisted of PBMCs, taken around atezolizumab (anti-PD-L1) treatment. All receptors come from a man aged 60 to 75 with urothelial cancer.

This clone was detected many times. This rearrangement joins TRBV14 to TRBJ2-1, with D possibly matching TRBD1 (5 bases). The V and J ends lost 1 base and 10 bases respectively, with 14 bases between them. This CDR3 has 14 amino acids. Germline CDR1 is SGHDN and CDR2 is FVKESK. As DNA, the CDR3 is TGTGCCAGCAGCCAAGTATATGGGGCAGGGGAGCAGTTCTTC. This translates into CASSQVYGAGEQFF.

This rearrangement joins TRBV6-1 to TRBJ1-1; 9 bases are a match to TRBD1. V shed 6 bases, J shed 0 bases, and the junction held 5 bases outside the gene matches. Germline lookup yields CDR1 MNHNS and CDR2 SASEGT. The CDR3 runs 15 residues. The CDR3 is CASRDRGLMNTEAFF. The CDR3, as DNA: TGTGCCAGCAGGGACAGGGGACTCATGAACACTGAAGCTTTCTTT.

V and J are TRBV6-5 and TRBJ2-2; D possibly corresponds to TRBD1 (6 bases). The CDR3 extends over 16 amino acids. V lost 4 bases, J lost 4 bases, and 16 bases lay in between. Germline lookup yields CDR1 MNHEY and CDR2 SVGAGI. CDR3 sequence reads: CASSWARDKGTGELFF. The CDR3 nucleotides are TGTGCCAGCAGTTGGGCCAGGGACAAGGGCACCGGGGAGCTGTTTTTT.

The chain carries TRBV5-4 and TRBJ2-1; D not certain. Trimming left V 7 bases short and J 5 bases short, with 13 bases between. The germline CDR1 and CDR2 sequences are SGHNT and YYREEE (reference sequence). The CDR3 has 13 amino acids. DNA for the CDR3: TGTGCCAGCCAGCTTAGAGGAAACAATGAGCAGTTCTTC. Translation gives CASQLRGNNEQFF.

This CDR3 reads CASSQDRRRGNEKLFF. As DNA, the CDR3 is TGCGCCAGCAGCCAAGACAGGCGGCGGGGTAATGAAAAACTGTTTTTT. This rearrangement joins TRBV4-3 to TRBJ1-4; D is unclear. V shed 0 bases and J shed 4 bases, with 12 bases lying between them. The CDR3 extends over 16 amino acids. Germline V gene data show CDR1 as LGHNA and CDR2 as YSLEER.

V is TRBV6-5 and J is TRBJ2-1, with 7 nucleotides matching TRBD2. V trimming: 8 bases; J trimming: 7 bases; junction bases outside the gene matches: 8. CDR3 length: 13 residues. From germline, CDR1 is MNHEY and CDR2 SVGAGI. The CDR3 DNA follows: TGTGCCAGCGGGACTAAGAACGTGAATGAGCAGTTCTTC. Residues: CASGTKNVNEQFF.

The J gene is TRBJ2-7, the V gene TRBV2; 9 bases match TRBD1. This CDR3 has 13 amino acids. Germline CDR1 SNHLY, CDR2 FYNNEI. The V and J ends lost 4 bases and 7 bases, in that order; junction bases with no gene match: 5. Here the CDR3 reads CASSVRDRAEQYF. CDR3 bases: TGTGCCAGCAGTGTCAGGGACAGGGCAGAGCAGTACTTC.

This clone was recorded a few times. The V call is TRBV30, the J call TRBJ1-1, with D unclear. The germline CDR1 and CDR2 sequences are GTSNPN and SVGIG (reference sequence). The ends were cut back, 2 bases at V and 3 bases at J, with 10 bases in the middle. CDR3 length: 13 amino acids. The CDR3 sequence: CAWSKREDTEAFF. The CDR3 nucleotides are TGTGCCTGGAGTAAACGGGAGGACACTGAAGCTTTCTTT.

The gene calls are TRBV11-2 and TRBJ2-7, with 8 bases fitting TRBD1. The ends lost 8 bases at V and 4 bases at J; junction bases unmatched: 4. This CDR3 is built from 12 residues. Germline values: CDR1 SGHAT, CDR2 FQNNGV. The CDR3 sequence: CASAGQGYEQYF. For the CDR3, the DNA is TGTGCCAGCGCCGGACAGGGTTACGAGCAGTACTTC. The whole variable domain, filled in from reference TRBV11-2 and TRBJ2-7, reads EAGVAQSPRYKIIEKRQSVAFWCNPISGHATLYWYQQILGQGPKLLIQFQNNGVVDDSQLPKDRFSAERLKGVDSTLKIQPAKLEDSAVYLCASAGQGYEQYFGPGTRLTVT.

The gene calls are TRBV5-1 and TRBJ2-7; 13 bases are shared with TRBD2. Germline values: CDR1 SGHRS, CDR2 YFSETQ. The V and J ends lost 0 bases and 4 bases, in that order; junction bases with no gene match: 4. This CDR3 region has 16 residues. CDR3 sequence: CASSLGGTSGIYEQYF. The CDR3 region has the DNA TGCGCCAGCAGCTTGGGAGGGACTAGCGGGATATACGAGCAGTACTTC.

This clone occurred a few times. The chain employs TRBV19 and TRBJ1-5, with D maybe TRBD1 (5 bases). Per the germline V gene, CDR1 is LNHDA and CDR2 is SQIVND (reference sequence). The CDR3 is made up of 14 amino acids. V was cut by 6 bases and J by 5 bases, with 14 bases left in between. The CDR3 sequence: CASSQGRVDQPQHF. In DNA, the CDR3 is TGTGCCAGTAGCCAGGGAAGGGTGGATCAGCCCCAGCATTTT.

This clone was recorded only once. The chain carries TRBV28 and TRBJ1-4, with D perhaps matching TRBD1 (6 bases). Per the germline V gene, CDR1 is MDHEN and CDR2 is SYDVKM. V lost 6 bases, J lost 6 bases, and 14 bases lay in between. The CDR3 sequence is 14 residues long. CDR3 sequence reads: CASRGGGAYEKLFF. The CDR3 DNA follows: TGTGCCAGCAGAGGAGGGGGGGCATATGAAAAACTGTTTTTT.

V and J are TRBV27 and TRBJ1-5; D not certain. V was cut by 7 bases and J by 1 base, with 8 bases left in between. The CDR3 loop spans 13 amino acids. Germline CDR1 MNHEY, CDR2 SMNVEV (reference sequence). The CDR3: CASMRSSNQPQHF. CDR3 DNA: TGTGCCAGCATGAGATCAAGCAATCAGCCCCAGCATTTT.

The gene calls are TRBV19 and TRBJ2-5, with D possibly matching TRBD2 (7 bases). The V gene lost 8 bases and the J gene lost 0 bases, with 13 bases spanning the gap. This CDR3 contains 14 residues. Germline V gives CDR1 LNHDA, CDR2 SQIVND (reference sequence). As DNA, the CDR3 is TGTGCCAGTGGGGGGGGGCGCTACCAAGAGACCCAGTACTTC. Translation gives CASGGGRYQETQYF.

In regard to this clone: This sample also contains other DNA sequences that code for the same CDR3. The gene calls are TRBV28 and TRBJ1-1; no firm D call. The V end lost 5 bases, the J end lost 5 bases, and 9 bases lay between the germline ends. CDR1 and CDR2 from the germline V gene are MDHEN and SYDVKM. The CDR3 loop spans 12 amino acids. CDR3 sequence: CASSLTRTEAFF. The CDR3 DNA sequence: TGTGCCAGCAGTCTAACTAGGACTGAAGCTTTCTTT. Full variable domain (missing parts from reference TRBV28 and TRBJ1-1): DVKVTQSSRYLVKRTGEKVFLECVQDMDHENMFWYRQDPGLGLRLIYFSYDVKMKEKGDIPEGYSVSREKKERFSLILESASTNQTSMYLCASSLTRTEAFFGQGTRLTVV.

The chain uses TRBV9 and TRBJ2-2, with 7 bases fitting TRBD1. Germline trimming cut 3 bases from V and 2 bases from J; bases unmatched to any gene: 4. This CDR3 has 15 residues. Germline assignment: CDR1 SGDLS and CDR2 YYNGEE. The CDR3 region is CASSARQGNTGELFF. CDR3 sequence (DNA): TGTGCCAGCAGCGCTCGACAGGGAAACACCGGGGAGCTGTTTTTT.

This chain uses TRBV11-3 with TRBJ2-2, with D perhaps TRBD1 (6 bases). Between the trimmed V and J ends, which lost 0 bases and 4 bases, there was a span of 21 bases. The CDR3 is 19 residues long. Germline loops: CDR1 SGHNT, CDR2 YENEEA. CDR3: CASSLEPYLGQSATGELFF. CDR3 bases: TGTGCCAGCAGCTTAGAGCCTTACCTTGGACAGAGTGCCACCGGGGAGCTGTTTTTT.

The genes are TRBV27 and TRBJ2-7; 9 bases match TRBD1. Trimming removed 2 bases from V and 10 bases from J; junction bases left unmatched: 6. This CDR3 has 13 residues. Germline CDR1 reads MNHEY; CDR2 reads SMNVEV (reference sequence). The CDR3, as DNA: TGTGCCAGCAGTTTAGGGACAGGGAGTAGTCAGTACTTC. Translating it yields CASSLGTGSSQYF.

The chain combines TRBV7-2 with TRBJ2-1; 7 nucleotides agree with TRBD1. The V and J ends lost 1 base and 9 bases, in that order; junction bases with no gene match: 3. The CDR3 has 13 residues. The germline V gene has CDR1 SGHTA and CDR2 FQGNSA. The chain's CDR3 is CASSLGQGVEQFF. CDR3 nucleotide sequence: TGTGCCAGCAGCTTAGGTCAGGGGGTTGAGCAGTTCTTC.

V and J are TRBV5-1 and TRBJ2-1; TRBD2 aligns across 14 bases. There are 17 residues in the CDR3. Germline CDR1 SGHRS, CDR2 YFSETQ. Losses at the gene ends were 4 bases for V and 4 bases for J; bases not matched to a gene: 7. The CDR3 DNA reads as TGCGCCAGCAGCGGTGGGACTAGCGGGAGCGGTTACAATGAGCAGTTCTTC. This codes for CASSGGTSGSGYNEQFF.